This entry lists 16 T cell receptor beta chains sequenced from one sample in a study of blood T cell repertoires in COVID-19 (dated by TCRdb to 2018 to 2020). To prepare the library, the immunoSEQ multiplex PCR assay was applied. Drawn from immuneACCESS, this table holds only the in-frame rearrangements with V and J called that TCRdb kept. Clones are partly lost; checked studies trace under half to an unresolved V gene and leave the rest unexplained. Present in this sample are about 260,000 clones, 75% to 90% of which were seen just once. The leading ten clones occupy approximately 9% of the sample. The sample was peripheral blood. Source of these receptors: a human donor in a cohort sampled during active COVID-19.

CDR3 amino acids: CASSFQLGAFYEQYF. CDR3 in DNA: TGTGCCAGCAGCTTCCAACTTGGGGCCTTTTACGAGCAGTACTTC. This chain links TRBV7-2 with TRBJ2-7; perhaps TRBD1 as D (5 bases). The ends were cut back, 3 bases at V and 4 bases at J, with 16 bases in the middle. The germline V gene has CDR1 SGHTA and CDR2 FQGNSA. The CDR3 extends over 15 amino acids.

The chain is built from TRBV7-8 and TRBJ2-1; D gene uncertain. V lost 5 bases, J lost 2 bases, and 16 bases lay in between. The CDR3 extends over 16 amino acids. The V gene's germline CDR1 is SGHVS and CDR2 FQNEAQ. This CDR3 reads CASSPVVVLAYNEQFF. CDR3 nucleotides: TGTGCCAGCAGCCCCGTCGTAGTGCTTGCCTACAATGAGCAGTTCTTC.

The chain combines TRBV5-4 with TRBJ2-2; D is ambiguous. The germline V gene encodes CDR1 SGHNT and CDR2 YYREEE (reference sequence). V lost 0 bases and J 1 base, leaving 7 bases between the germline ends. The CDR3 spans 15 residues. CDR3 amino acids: CASSLGPGNTGELFF. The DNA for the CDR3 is TGTGCCAGCAGCTTGGGTCCGGGGAACACCGGGGAGCTGTTTTTT.

CDR3 bases: TGTGCCAGCACCCTAGCGGGGGCTGGGCAAGAGACCCAGTACTTC. It yields the protein CASTLAGAGQETQYF. The rearrangement joins TRBV7-2 to TRBJ2-5, with TRBD2 identical over 10 bases. Germline V gene data show CDR1 as SGHTA and CDR2 as FQGNSA. This CDR3 comprises 15 residues. Losses at the gene ends were 7 bases for V and 2 bases for J; bases not matched to a gene: 7.

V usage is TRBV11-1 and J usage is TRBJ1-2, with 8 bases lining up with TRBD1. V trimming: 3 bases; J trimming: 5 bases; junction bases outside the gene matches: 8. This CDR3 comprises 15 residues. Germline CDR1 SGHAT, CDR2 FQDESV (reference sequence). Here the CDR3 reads CASSLFSGGGYGYTF. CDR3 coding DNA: TGTGCCAGCAGCTTGTTTTCAGGGGGCGGTTATGGCTACACCTTC.

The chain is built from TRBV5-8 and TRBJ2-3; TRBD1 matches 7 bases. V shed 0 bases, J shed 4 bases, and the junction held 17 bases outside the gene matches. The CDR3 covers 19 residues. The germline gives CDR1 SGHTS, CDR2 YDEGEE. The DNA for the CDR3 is TGTGCCAGCAGCTTGGTGTTAGGGGGCGGATTTCGTGAGGCAGATACGCAGTATTTT. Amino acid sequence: CASSLVLGGGFREADTQYF. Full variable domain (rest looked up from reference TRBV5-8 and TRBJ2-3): EAGVTQSPTHLIKTRGQQATLRCSPISGHTSVYWYQQALGLGLQFLLWYDEGEERNRGNFPPRFSGRQFPNYSSELNVNALELEDSALYLCASSLVLGGGFREADTQYFGPGTRLTVL.

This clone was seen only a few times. The CDR3 bases are TGTGCCAGCAGTCGACAGCGAAGCTCCTATAATTCACCCCTCCACTTT. Its translation: CASSRQRSSYNSPLHF. V usage is TRBV6-6 and J usage is TRBJ1-6; D perhaps matches TRBD1 (5 bases). V was clipped by 5 bases and J by 0 bases, with 11 bases between them. There are 16 residues in the CDR3. The germline V gene has CDR1 MNHNY and CDR2 SVGAGI (reference sequence).

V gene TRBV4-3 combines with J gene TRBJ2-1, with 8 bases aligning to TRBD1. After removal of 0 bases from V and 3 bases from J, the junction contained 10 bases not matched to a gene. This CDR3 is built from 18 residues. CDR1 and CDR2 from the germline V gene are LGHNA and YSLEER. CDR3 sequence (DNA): TGCGCCAGCAGCCAAGACCCGACCGGACAGGGAATCTACAATGAGCAGTTCTTC. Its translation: CASSQDPTGQGIYNEQFF.

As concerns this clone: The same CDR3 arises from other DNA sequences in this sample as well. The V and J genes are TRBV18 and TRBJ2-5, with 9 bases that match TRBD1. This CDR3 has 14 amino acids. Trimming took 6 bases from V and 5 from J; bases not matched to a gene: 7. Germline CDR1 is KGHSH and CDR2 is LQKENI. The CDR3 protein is CASSPNRGQETQYF. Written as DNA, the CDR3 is TGTGCCAGCTCCCCTAACAGGGGGCAGGAGACCCAGTACTTC.

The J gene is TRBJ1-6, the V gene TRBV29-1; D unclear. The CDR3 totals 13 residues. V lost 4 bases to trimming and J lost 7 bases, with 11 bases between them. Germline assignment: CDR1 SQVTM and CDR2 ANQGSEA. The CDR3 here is CSVAEQRNSPLHF. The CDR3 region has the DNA TGCAGCGTTGCGGAACAGAGAAATTCACCCCTCCACTTT.

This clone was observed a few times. CDR3 region: CASIGQGSYEQYF. For the CDR3, the DNA is TGTGCCAGCATAGGACAGGGGAGCTACGAGCAGTACTTC. The rearrangement links TRBV27 to TRBJ2-7; TRBD1 matches at 9 bases. Unmatched junction bases numbered 4, after V lost 7 bases and J lost 3 bases. Germline V gives CDR1 MNHEY, CDR2 SMNVEV (reference sequence). This CDR3 comprises 13 residues.

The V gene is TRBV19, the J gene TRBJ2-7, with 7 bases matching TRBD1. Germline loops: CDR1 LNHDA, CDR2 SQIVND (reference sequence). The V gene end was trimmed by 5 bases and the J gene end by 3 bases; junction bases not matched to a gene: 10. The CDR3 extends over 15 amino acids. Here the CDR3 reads CASSPRQGRDYEQYF. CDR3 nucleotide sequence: TGTGCCAGTAGTCCCCGACAGGGTCGAGACTACGAGCAGTACTTC.

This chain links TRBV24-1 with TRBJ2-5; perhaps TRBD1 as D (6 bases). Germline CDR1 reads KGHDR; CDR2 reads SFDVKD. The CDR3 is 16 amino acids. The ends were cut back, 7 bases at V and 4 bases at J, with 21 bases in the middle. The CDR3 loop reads CATSVADKGQPETQYF. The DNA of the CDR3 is TGTGCCACCAGCGTAGCCGATAAAGGACAGCCAGAGACCCAGTACTTC.

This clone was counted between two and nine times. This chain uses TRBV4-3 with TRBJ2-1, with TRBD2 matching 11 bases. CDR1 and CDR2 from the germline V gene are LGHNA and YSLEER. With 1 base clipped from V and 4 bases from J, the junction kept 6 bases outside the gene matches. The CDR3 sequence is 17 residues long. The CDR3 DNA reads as TGCGCCAGCAGCCAAGGTAGCGGGGGGGATAAATACAATGAGCAGTTCTTC. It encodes CASSQGSGGDKYNEQFF.

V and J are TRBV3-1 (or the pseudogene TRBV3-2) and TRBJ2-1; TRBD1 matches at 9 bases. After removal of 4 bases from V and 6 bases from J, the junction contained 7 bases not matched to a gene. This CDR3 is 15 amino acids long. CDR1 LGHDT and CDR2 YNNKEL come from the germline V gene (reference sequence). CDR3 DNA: TGTGCCAGCAGCCTGGACAGGGGTAACCTCAATGAGCAGTTCTTC. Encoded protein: CASSLDRGNLNEQFF.

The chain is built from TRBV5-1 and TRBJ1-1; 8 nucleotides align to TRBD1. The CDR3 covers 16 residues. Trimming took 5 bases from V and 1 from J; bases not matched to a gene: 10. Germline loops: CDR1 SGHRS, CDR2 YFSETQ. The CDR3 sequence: CASRRQGSLGNTEAFF. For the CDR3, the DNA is TGCGCCAGCAGAAGACAGGGGAGTTTGGGGAACACTGAAGCTTTCTTT.